One T cell receptor (beta chain) is described in this entry. The CDR3 has 18 residues. V gave up 3 bases and J gave up 0 bases; unmatched junction bases: 8. Germline V gene data show CDR1 as KGHDR and CDR2 as SFDVKD. The data stem from a study of blood T cell repertoires in COVID-19. Turning to the study itself: There were acute and convalescent COVID-19 samples, and they came from the United States, Italy and Spain. PBMCs, B-cell-depleted T cells, or T cells provided the cDNA or gDNA that made up the material.

Original handling: The assay estimated nucleated cells by amplifying reference gene primers. Data came from immunoSEQ multiplex PCR; TCRdb stores just in-frame clones and leaves some out. V and J calls and clone size come straight from that table; D and trimming were deduced from the DNA. The repertoire includes 240,000 or so clones, 60% to 75% of them detected once, and around 3.2% sits in the top ten. The sample consisted of peripheral blood. The receptor was isolated from a woman older than 75 with acute or convalescent COVID-19. This sequence joins TRBV24-1 and TRBJ2-1; 9 bases map to TRBD2. The CDR3 region has the DNA TGTGCCACCAGTGATAGCGAGCGGGAGGTTTCCTCCTACAATGAGCAGTTCTTC. Residues: CATSDSEREVSSYNEQFF.